The T cell receptor (beta chain) under discussion was sequenced for a study of breast tumors, draining lymph nodes, adjacent tissues. Axillary draining lymph nodes of breast cancer patients supplied the node samples. Study conclusions and caveats: Luminal-like breast cancer showed significantly higher tumor–nontumor repertoire similarity than basal-like.

TCRdb called the multiplex PCR reads again in MiXCR, with one record for every CDR3 protein. The sample lists more than 100,000 distinct CDR3 sequences, 20% to 25% occurring once. As for this clonotype: Its target is not known. A read error may be the cause here, since a much bigger clone is one base away.

J was trimmed by 9 bases and V by 4 bases; bases with no gene match: 11. CDR1 is SGHNT and CDR2 is YYREEE in the germline V gene (reference sequence). This CDR3 contains 15 residues. The sequence was obtained from a female donor with breast cancer. Some clones in this sample may be carry-over from other donors' samples. The rearrangement uses TRBV5-4 and TRBJ2-1, with 9 bases fitting TRBD2. The sample comprised axillary lymph node tissue. As DNA, the CDR3 is TGTGCCAGCAGCGTCGGGACTAGCCGAGGTTGTGAGCAGTTCTTC. Residues: CASSVGTSRGCEQFF. Complete variable domain (other parts from reference TRBV5-4 and TRBJ2-1): ETGVTQSPTHLIKTRGQQVTLRCSSQSGHNTVSWYQQALGQGPQFIFQYYREEENGRGNFPPRFSGLQFPNYSSELNVNALELDDSALYLCASSVGTSRGCEQFFGPGTRLTVL.